This T cell receptor beta chain was identified in a study of blood T cells in healthy people across ages. The study's findings and limits: Among long-lived donors, naive CD4+ cells were more numerous and diversity higher than in aged donors.

Donors were systemically healthy Caucasian individuals from Russia aged roughly 6 to 95 years. The junction had 4 bases not matched to a gene; V was cut back by 0 bases and J by 7 bases. Germline V gene data show CDR1 as LGHDT and CDR2 as YNNKEL (reference sequence). The CDR3 loop spans 14 amino acids. Sample-barcoded 5' priming and a J-beta primer mix drove a second PCR of roughly 7 to 11 cycles. A single record per CDR3 protein comes from TCRdb applying MiXCR to the 5' RACE reads. Of 700,000 to 950,000 distinct CDR3 sequences listed, roughly 64% are singletons. Of note for this clonotype: The antigen is unknown.

The receptor's source is a man aged 25 to 40 in good health. The J gene is TRBJ1-2, the V gene TRBV3-1; 8 bases align to TRBD1. Sequenced sample: blood. The CDR3 spells CASSQEQGVGGYTF. The CDR3, as DNA: TGTGCCAGCAGCCAAGAACAGGGGGTAGGTGGCTACACCTTC.